There are a few counts of the clone carrying this T cell receptor (beta chain). Its specificity is unknown. This specimen belongs to a study of regulatory dendritic cells for organ transplantation. This CDR3 contains 15 residues. The V gene's germline CDR1 is SEHNR and CDR2 FQNEAQ (reference sequence). J was trimmed by 4 bases and V by 3 bases; bases with no gene match: 7. Whole-study results and caveats: Regulatory dendritic cells appeared to expand memory CD8+ clones less than mature ones.

The data were produced by immunoSEQ multiplex PCR, yet TCRdb's version contains in-frame clones alone and is incomplete. The table includes around 29,000 clones, less than 85% detected once. The chain joins TRBV7-9 to TRBJ2-3; 7 nucleotides match TRBD2. The sequenced sample consisted of naive CD8+ T cells from blood. Subset specified: CD45RA+ naive T cells. This receptor was identified in a human donor in good health. The CDR3 DNA follows: TGTGCCAGCAGCTTCTCCAGGGAGGGTTCAGATACGCAGTATTTT. This translates into CASSFSREGSDTQYF.